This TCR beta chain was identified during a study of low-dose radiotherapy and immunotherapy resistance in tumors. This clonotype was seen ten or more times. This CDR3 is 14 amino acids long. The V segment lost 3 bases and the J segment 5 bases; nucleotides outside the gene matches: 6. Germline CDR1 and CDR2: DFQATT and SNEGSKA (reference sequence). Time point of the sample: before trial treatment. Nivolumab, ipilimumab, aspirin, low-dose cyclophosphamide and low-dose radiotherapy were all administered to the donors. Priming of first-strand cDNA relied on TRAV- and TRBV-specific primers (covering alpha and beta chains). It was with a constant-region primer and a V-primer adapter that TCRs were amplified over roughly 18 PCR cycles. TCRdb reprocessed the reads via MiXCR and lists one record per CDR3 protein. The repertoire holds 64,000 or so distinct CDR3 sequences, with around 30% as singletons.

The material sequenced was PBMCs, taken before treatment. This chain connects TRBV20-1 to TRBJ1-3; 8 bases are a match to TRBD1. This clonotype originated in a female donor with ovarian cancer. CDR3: CSASPNRGRNTIYF. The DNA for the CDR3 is TGCAGTGCTAGCCCCAACAGGGGGAGAAACACCATATATTTT.